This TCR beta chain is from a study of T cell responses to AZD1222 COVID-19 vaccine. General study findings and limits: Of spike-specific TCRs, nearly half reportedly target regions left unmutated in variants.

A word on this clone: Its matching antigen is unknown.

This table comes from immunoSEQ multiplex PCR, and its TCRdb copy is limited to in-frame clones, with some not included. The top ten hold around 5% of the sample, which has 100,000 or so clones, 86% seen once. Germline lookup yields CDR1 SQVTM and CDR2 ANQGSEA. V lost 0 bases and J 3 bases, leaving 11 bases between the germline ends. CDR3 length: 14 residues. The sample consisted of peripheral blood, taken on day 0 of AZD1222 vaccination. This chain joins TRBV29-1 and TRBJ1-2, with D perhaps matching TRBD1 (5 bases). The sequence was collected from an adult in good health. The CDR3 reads CSVEDHQGDYGYTF. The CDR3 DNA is TGCAGCGTTGAAGATCACCAGGGAGACTATGGCTACACCTTC.